This T cell receptor (beta chain) was identified during a study of blood T cells in healthy people across ages. A J-beta primer mix and a sample-barcoded 5' primer were used in a second PCR of about 6 to 12 cycles. TCRdb analysed the 5' RACE reads with MiXCR anew, one entry per CDR3 protein. The data hold hundreds of thousands of distinct CDR3 sequences, with under 55% observed a single time. On this clonotype: Its target is unknown.

Findings and limits, study-wide: As age increased, TCR beta diversity per million T cells fell in a roughly linear fashion.

Trimming removed 3 bases from V and 0 bases from J; junction bases left unmatched: 5. This CDR3 is 15 amino acids long. The V gene's germline CDR1 is DFQATT and CDR2 SNEGSKA (reference sequence). Material for sequencing was blood. The clonotype comes from a man between 60 and 75 years old in good health. The chain has TRBV20-1 and TRBJ1-5, with 7 positions matching TRBD1. The CDR3 reads CSARRDSDSNQPQHF. The CDR3 bases are TGCAGTGCTAGGCGGGACAGTGATAGCAATCAGCCCCAGCATTTT.